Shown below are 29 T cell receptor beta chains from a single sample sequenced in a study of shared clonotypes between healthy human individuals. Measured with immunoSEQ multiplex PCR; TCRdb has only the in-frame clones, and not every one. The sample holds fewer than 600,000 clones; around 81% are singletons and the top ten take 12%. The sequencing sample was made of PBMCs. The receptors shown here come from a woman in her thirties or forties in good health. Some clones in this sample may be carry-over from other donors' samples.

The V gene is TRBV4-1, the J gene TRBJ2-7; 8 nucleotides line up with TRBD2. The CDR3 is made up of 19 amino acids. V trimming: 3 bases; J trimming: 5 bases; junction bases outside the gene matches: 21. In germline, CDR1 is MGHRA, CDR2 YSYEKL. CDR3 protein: CASSQSRGGASGRGNEQYF. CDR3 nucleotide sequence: TGCGCCAGCAGCCAGTCGCGCGGGGGAGCCAGCGGGAGAGGAAACGAGCAGTACTTC.

The CDR3 DNA reads as TGCGCCAGCAGCCAAAGACTTGTAGTACAGCCCCAGCATTTT. This gives the protein CASSQRLVVQPQHF. The V call is TRBV4-1, the J call TRBJ1-5, with D unresolved. The CDR3 is 14 residues long. Germline V lookup: CDR1 MGHRA, CDR2 YSYEKL. V was trimmed by 2 bases and J by 7 bases, leaving 12 bases between them.

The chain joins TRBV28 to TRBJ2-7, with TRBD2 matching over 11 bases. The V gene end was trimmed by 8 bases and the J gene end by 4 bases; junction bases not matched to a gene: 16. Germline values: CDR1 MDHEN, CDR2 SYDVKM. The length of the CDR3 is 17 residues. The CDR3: CASGRLAGLRKAYEQYF. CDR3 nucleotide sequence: TGTGCCAGCGGACGACTAGCGGGATTGAGAAAGGCGTACGAGCAGTACTTC.

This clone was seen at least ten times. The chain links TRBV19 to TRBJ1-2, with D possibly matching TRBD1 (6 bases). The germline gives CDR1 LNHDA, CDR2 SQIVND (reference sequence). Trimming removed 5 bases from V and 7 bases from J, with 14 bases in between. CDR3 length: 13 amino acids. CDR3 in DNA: TGTGCCAGTAGTCAGGGGACACCTGGTGGCTACACCTTC. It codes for CASSQGTPGGYTF.

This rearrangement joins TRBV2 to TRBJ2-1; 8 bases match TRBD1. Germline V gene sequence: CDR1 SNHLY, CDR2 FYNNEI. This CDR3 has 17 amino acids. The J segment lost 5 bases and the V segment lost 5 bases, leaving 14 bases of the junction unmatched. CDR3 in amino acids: CASSPPRRTGKDNEQFF. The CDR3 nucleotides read TGTGCCAGCAGTCCCCCCCGCCGGACAGGGAAAGACAATGAGCAGTTCTTC. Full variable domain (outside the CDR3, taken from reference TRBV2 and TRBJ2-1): EPEVTQTPSHQVTQMGQEVILRCVPISNHLYFYWYRQILGQKVEFLVSFYNNEISEKSEIFDDQFSVERPDGSNFTLKIRSTKLEDSAMYFCASSPPRRTGKDNEQFFGPGTRLTVL.

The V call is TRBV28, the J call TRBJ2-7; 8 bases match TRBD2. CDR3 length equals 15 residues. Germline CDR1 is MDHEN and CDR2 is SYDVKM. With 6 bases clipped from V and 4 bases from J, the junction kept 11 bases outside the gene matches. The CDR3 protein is CASSSGGAGRYEQYF. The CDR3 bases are TGTGCCAGCAGCTCCGGGGGGGCAGGTCGGTACGAGCAGTACTTC.

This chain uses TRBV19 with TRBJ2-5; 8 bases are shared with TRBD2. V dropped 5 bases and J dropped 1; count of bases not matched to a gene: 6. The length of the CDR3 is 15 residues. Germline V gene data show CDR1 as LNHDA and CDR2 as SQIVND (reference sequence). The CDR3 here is CASSPGTRPQETQYF. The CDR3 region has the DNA TGTGCCAGTAGTCCGGGGACTAGACCCCAAGAGACCCAGTACTTC.

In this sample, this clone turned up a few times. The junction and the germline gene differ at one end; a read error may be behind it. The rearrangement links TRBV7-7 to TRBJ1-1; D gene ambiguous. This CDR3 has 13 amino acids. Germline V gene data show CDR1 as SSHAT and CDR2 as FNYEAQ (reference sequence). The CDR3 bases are TGTGCTAGCAGCTTAGCCTGGGGAACTGAAGCTTTCTTT. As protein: CASSLAWGTEAFF.

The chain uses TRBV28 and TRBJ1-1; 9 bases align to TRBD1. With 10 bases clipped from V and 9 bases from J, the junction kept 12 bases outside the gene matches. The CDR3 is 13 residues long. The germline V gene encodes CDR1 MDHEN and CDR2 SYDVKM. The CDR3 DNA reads TGTGCCACTATAACCCCCGGGACAGGGAAAGCTTTCTTT. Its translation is CATITPGTGKAFF. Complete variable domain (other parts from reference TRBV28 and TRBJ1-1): DVKVTQSSRYLVKRTGEKVFLECVQDMDHENMFWYRQDPGLGLRLIYFSYDVKMKEKGDIPEGYSVSREKKERFSLILESASTNQTSMYLCATITPGTGKAFFGQGTRLTVV.

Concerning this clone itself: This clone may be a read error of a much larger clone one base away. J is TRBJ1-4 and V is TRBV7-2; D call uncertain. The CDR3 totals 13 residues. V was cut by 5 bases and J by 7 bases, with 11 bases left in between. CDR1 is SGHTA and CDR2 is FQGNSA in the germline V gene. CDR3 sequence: CASSGGNSEKLFF. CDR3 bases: TGTGCCAGCAGCGGAGGGAATAGTGAAAAACTGTTTTTT. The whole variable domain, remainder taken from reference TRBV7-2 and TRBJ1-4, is GAGVSQSPSNKVTEKGKDVELRCDPISGHTALYWYRQSLGQGLEFLIYFQGNSAPDKSGLPSDRFSAERTGGSVSTLTIQRTQQEDSAVYLCASSGGNSEKLFFGSGTQLSVL.

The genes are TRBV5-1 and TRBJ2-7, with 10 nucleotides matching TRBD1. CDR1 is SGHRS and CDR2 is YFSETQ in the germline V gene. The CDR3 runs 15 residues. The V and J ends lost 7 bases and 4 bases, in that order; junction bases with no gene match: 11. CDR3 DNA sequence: TGCGCCAGCCGCTCGGTGGGGGGACAGGGGTACGAGCAGTACTTC. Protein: CASRSVGGQGYEQYF.

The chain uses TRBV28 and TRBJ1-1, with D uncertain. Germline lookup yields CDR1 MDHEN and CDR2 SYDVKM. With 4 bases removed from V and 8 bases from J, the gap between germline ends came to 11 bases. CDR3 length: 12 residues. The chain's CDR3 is CASSSNAREAFF. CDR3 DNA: TGTGCCAGCAGTTCCAATGCCAGAGAAGCTTTCTTT.

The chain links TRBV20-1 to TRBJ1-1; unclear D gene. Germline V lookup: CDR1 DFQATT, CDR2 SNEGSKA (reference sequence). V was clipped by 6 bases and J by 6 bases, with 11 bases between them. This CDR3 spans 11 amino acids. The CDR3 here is CSAHPYAEAFF. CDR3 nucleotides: TGCAGTGCCCATCCCTACGCTGAAGCTTTCTTT.

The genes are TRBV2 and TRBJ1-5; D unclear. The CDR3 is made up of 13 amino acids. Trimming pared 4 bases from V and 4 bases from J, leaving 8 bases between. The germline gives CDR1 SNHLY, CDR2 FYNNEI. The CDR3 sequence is CASSVIGNQPQHF. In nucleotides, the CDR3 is TGTGCCAGCAGTGTGATTGGGAATCAGCCCCAGCATTTT.

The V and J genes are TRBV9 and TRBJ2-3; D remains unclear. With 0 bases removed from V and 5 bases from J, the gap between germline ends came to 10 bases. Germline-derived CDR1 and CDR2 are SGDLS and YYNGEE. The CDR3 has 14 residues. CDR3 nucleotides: TGTGCCAGCAGCGTAGATAGCAGTGGAGATACGCAGTATTTT. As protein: CASSVDSSGDTQYF.

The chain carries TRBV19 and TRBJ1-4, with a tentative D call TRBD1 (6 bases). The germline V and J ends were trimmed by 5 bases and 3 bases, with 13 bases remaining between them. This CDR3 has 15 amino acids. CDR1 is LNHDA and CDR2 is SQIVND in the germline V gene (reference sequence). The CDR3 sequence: CASSPNRDANEKLFF. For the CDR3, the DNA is TGTGCCAGTAGTCCGAACAGGGACGCTAATGAAAAACTGTTTTTT.

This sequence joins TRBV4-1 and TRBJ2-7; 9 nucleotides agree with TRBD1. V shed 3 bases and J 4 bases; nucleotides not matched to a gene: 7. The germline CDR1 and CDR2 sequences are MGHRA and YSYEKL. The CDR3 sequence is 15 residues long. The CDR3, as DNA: TGCGCCAGCAGCCACACAGGGGGCGGGGGATACGAGCAGTACTTC. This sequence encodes CASSHTGGGGYEQYF.

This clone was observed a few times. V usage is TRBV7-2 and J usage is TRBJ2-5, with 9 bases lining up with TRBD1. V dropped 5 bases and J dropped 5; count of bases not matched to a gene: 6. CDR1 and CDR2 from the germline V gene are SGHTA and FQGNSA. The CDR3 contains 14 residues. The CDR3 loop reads CASSGTGRIETQYF. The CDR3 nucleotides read TGTGCCAGCAGCGGGACAGGGAGAATCGAGACCCAGTACTTC.

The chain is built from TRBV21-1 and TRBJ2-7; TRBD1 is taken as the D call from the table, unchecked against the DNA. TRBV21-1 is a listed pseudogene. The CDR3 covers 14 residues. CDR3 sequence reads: CASSIGQGGDEQYF. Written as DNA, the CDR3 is TGTGCCAGCAGCATCGGTCAGGGGGGTGACGAGCAGTACTTC.

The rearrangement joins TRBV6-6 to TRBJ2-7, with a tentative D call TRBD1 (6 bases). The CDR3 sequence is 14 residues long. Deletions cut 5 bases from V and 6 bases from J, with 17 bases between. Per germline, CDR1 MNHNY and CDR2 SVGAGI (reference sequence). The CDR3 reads CASSPVQGAAEQYF. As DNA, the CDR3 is TGTGCCAGCAGTCCCGTACAGGGCGCGGCCGAGCAGTACTTC.

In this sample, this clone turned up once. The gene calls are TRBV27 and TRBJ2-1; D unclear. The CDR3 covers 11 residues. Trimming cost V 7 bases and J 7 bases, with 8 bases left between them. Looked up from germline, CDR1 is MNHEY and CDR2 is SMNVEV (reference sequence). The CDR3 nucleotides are TGTGCCAGCACGCACAGAAATGAGCAGTTCTTC. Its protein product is CASTHRNEQFF.

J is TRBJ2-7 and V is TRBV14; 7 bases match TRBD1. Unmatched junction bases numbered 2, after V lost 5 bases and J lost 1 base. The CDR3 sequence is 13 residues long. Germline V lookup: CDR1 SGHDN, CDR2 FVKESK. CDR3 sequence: CASSTDRSYEQYF. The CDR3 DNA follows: TGTGCCAGCAGCACGGACAGGTCCTACGAGCAGTACTTC.

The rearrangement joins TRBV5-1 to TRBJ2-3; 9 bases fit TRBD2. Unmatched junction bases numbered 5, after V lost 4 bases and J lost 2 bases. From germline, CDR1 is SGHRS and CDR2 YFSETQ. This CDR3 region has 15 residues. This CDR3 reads CASSPLAGITDTQYF. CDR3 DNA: TGCGCCAGCAGCCCACTAGCGGGTATCACAGATACGCAGTATTTT.

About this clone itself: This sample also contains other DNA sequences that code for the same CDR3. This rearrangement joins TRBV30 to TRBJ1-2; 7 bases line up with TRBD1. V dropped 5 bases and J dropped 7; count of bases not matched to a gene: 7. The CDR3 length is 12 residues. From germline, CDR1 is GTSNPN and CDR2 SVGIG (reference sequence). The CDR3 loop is CAWEDRVFGYTF. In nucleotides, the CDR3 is TGTGCCTGGGAAGACAGGGTCTTTGGCTACACCTTC.

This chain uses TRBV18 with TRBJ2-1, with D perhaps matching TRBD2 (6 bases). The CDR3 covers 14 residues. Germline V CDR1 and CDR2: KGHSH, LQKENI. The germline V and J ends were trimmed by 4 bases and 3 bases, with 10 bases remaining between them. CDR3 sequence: CASSLWTNYNEQFF. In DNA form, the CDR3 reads TGTGCCAGCTCACTATGGACTAACTACAATGAGCAGTTCTTC.

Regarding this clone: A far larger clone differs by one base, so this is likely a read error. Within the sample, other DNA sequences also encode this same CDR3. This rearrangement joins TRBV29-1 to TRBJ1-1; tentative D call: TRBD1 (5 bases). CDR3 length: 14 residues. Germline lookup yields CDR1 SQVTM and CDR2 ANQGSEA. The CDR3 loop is CSVLGWGSDTEAFF. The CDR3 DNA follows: TGCAGCGTCCTCGGGTGGGGGTCGGACACTGAAGCTTTCTTC.

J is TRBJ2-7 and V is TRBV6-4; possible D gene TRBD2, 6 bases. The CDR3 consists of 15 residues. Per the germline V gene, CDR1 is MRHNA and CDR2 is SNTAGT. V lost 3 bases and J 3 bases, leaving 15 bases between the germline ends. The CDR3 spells CASSEEMVSGYEQYF. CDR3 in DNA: TGTGCCAGCAGTGAGGAAATGGTTAGCGGCTACGAGCAGTACTTC.

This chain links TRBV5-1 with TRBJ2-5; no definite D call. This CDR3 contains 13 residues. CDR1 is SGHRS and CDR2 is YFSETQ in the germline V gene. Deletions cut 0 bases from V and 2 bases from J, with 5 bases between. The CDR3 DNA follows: TGCGCCAGCAGCTTGGTCACACAAGAGACCCAGTACTTC. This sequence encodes CASSLVTQETQYF.

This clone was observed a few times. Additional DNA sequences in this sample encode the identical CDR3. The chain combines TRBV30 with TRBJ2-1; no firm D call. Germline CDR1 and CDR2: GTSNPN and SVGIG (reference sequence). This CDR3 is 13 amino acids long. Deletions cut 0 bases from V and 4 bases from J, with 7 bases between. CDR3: CAWSVGQYNEQFF. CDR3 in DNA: TGTGCCTGGAGTGTCGGCCAATACAATGAGCAGTTCTTC.